This T cell receptor beta chain was profiled in a study of persistence of HIV-infected CD4 T cells. Study-wide results and caveats: CMV- and Gag-responding cells had lower TCRbeta richness than CD3/CD28-responding cells.

V was clipped by 6 bases and J by 7 bases; unmatched bases: 4. The CDR3 totals 13 residues. Germline CDR1 MNHEY, CDR2 SVGAGI. In this sample, this clone turned up once. Its matching antigen is unknown. An overlapping HIV-1 Gag peptide pool stimulated these cells at about 1 ug/peptide/mL. Sorted nonresponding memory CD4+ T cells were CD40L-negative, CD69-negative, CD45RO-high. The immunoSEQ assay was version 4, run in survey mode. Profiling relied on immunoSEQ multiplex PCR, and the TCRdb table lists in-frame clones only, not all of them. The profile covers about 36,000 clones, with more than 75% appearing a single time and about 5% taken by the ten largest.

The chain links TRBV6-5 to TRBJ2-1, with 9 bases that match TRBD1. The source material was cultured CD4+ T cells from PBMCs, sampled from a patient who received antiretroviral therapy. The TCR was taken from an adult with HIV. The donor label of this sample is uncertain. Here the CDR3 reads CASRQGATNEQFF. For the CDR3, the DNA is TGTGCCAGCAGACAGGGGGCGACGAATGAGCAGTTCTTC.